Listed below are T cell receptor beta chains from one sample, sequenced in a study of blood T cell repertoires in COVID-19. Libraries were prepared by immunoSEQ multiplex PCR; TCRdb keeps only in-frame clonotypes and omits some of them. The sample carries 310,000 or so clones, roughly nine tenths recorded once. Sequencing was done on a sample of PBMCs or T cells enriched from blood (not recorded which). All receptors derive from a woman aged 40 to 49 who had recovered from COVID-19. Each CDR3 is given with its conserved first and last residue.

>TRBJ1-1|TRBV6-5
CASSSPRTGGFEAFF
>TRBJ2-7|TRBV7-9
CASGRNYEQYF
>TRBJ1-5|TRBV27
CASSHYGGGDQPQHF
>TRBJ1-2|TRBV6-2/TRBV6-3
CASSYSWTTTDRVLNYGYTF
>TRBJ2-3|TRBV29-1
CSARQGARKDTQYF
>TRBJ2-6|TRBV7-2
CASSTGVSGANVLTF
>TRBJ2-1|TRBV19
CATTRGSSGTNEQFF
>TRBJ1-5|TRBV6-5
CASSHGEGGRPQHF
>TRBJ2-7|TRBV10-3
CAISPGQGGYEQYF
>TRBJ2-7|TRBV27
CASSLQASYEQYF
>TRBJ1-1|TRBV2
CASRSSGNTEAFF
>TRBJ2-5|TRBV27
CASRRLVQETQYF
>TRBJ2-2|TRBV18
CASSPAGANTGELFF
>TRBJ1-1|TRBV3-1/TRBV3-2
CASSPRTEAFF
>TRBJ2-7|TRBV7-2
CASSGGQHYEQYF
>TRBJ2-7|TRBV2
CASSGVIHYEQYF